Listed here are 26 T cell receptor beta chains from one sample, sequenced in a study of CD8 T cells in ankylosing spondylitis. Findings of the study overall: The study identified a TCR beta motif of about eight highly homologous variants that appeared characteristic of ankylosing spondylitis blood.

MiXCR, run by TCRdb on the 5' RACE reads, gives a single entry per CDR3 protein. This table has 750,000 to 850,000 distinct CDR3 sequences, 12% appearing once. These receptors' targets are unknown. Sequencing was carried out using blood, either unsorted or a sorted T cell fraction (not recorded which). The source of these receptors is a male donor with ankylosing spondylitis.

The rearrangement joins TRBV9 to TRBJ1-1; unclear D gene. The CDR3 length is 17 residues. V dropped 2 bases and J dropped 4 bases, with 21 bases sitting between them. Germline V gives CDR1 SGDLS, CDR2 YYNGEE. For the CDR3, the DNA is TGTGCCAGCAGCGTCACGGGCTGGGGTGGGATTGGCACTGAAGCTTTCTTT. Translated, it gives CASSVTGWGGIGTEAFF.

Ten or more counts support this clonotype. In nucleotides, the CDR3 is TGTGCCACCAGCAGAGAACAAGAGGGCTATGGCTACACCTTC. Translation: CATSREQEGYGYTF. The V and J genes are TRBV15 and TRBJ1-2; no definite D call. The germline gives CDR1 LNHNV, CDR2 YYDKDF (reference sequence). This CDR3 contains 14 residues. V dropped 0 bases and J dropped 4 bases, with 9 bases sitting between them.

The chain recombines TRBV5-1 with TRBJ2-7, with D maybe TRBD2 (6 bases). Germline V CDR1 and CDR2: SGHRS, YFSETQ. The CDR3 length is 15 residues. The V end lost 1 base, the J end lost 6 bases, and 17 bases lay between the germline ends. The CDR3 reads CASSLLGPLGGEQYF. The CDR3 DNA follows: TGCGCCAGCAGCTTGCTAGGGCCGTTGGGGGGCGAGCAGTACTTC.

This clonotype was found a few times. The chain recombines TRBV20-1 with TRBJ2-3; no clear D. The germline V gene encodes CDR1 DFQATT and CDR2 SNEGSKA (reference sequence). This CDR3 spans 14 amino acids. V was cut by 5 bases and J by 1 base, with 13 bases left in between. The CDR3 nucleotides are TGCAGTGCTCCTCCGAACTTAGGCACAGATACGCAGTATTTT. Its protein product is CSAPPNLGTDTQYF.

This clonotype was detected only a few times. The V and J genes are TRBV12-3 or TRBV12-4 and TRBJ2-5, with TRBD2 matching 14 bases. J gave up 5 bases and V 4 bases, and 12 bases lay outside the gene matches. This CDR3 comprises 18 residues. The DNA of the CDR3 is TGTGCCAGCAGTTCCCGACTAGCGGGAGGGCCGGTGGTGGAGACCCAGTACTTC. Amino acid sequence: CASSSRLAGGPVVETQYF.

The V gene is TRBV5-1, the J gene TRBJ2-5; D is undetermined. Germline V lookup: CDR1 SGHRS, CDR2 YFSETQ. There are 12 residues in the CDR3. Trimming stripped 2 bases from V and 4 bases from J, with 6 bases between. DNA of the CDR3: TGCGCCAGCAGCTTCCAGCGAGAGACCCAGTACTTC. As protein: CASSFQRETQYF.

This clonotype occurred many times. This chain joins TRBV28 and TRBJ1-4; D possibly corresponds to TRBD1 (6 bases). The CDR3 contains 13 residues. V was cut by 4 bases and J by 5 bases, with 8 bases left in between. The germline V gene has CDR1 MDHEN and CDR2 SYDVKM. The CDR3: CASSSQGNEKLFF. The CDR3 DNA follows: TGTGCCAGCAGTTCACAGGGAAATGAAAAACTGTTTTTT.

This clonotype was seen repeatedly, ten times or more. The CDR3 DNA sequence: TGTGCCATCAGTGTGACAGGGAACACTGAAGCTTTCTTT. Its translation: CAISVTGNTEAFF. This chain joins TRBV10-3 and TRBJ1-1, with a tentative D call TRBD1 (6 bases). This CDR3 has 13 residues. Germline V gene lookup returns CDR1 ENHRY and CDR2 SYGVKD. The V gene lost 4 bases and the J gene lost 1 base, with 7 bases spanning the gap.

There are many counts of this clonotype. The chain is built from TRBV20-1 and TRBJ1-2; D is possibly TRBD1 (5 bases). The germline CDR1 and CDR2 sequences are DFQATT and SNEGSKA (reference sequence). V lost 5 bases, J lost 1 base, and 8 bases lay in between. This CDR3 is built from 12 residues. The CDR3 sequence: CSAAGFNYGYTF. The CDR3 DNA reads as TGCAGTGCTGCAGGGTTTAACTATGGCTACACCTTC.

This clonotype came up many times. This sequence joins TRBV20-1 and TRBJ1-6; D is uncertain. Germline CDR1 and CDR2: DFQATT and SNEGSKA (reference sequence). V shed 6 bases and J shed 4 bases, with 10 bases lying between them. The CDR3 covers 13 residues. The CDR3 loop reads CSATRVYNSPLHF. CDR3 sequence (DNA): TGCAGTGCCACGAGAGTTTATAATTCACCCCTCCACTTT.

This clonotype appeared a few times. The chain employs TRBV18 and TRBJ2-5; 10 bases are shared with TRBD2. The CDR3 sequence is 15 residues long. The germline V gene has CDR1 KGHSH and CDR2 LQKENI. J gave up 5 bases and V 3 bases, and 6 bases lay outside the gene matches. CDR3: CASSPFVAGGETQYF. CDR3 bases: TGTGCCAGCTCACCCTTCGTAGCGGGAGGCGAGACCCAGTACTTC.

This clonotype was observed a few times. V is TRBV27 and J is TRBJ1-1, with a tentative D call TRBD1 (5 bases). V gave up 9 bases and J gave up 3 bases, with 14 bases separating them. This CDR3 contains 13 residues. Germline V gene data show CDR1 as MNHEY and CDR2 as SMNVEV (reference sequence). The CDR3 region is CARPSGGYTEAFF. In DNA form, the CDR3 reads TGTGCCAGACCGTCCGGGGGGTACACTGAAGCTTTCTTT.

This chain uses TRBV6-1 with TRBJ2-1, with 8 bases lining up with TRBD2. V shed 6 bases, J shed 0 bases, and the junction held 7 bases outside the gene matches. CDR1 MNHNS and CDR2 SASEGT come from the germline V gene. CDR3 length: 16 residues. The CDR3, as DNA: TGTGCCAGCAGGCCCGGGAGGGGGAGCTCCTACAATGAGCAGTTCTTC. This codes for CASRPGRGSSYNEQFF.

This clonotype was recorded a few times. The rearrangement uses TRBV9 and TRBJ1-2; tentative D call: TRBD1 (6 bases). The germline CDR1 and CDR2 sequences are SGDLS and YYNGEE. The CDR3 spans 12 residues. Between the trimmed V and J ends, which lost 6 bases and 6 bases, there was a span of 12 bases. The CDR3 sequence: CASTGDRDGYTF. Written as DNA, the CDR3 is TGTGCCAGCACAGGGGATCGCGATGGCTACACCTTC. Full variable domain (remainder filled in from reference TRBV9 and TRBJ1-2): DSGVTQTPKHLITATGQRVTLRCSPRSGDLSVYWYQQSLDQGLQFLIQYYNGEERAKGNILERFSAQQFPDLHSELNLSSLELGDSALYFCASTGDRDGYTFGSGTRLTVV.

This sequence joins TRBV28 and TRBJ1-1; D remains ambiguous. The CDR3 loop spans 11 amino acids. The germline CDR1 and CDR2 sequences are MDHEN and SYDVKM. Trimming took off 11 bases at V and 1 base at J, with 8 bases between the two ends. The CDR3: CALHQNTEAFF. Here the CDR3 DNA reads TGTGCCCTGCACCAGAACACTGAAGCTTTCTTT.

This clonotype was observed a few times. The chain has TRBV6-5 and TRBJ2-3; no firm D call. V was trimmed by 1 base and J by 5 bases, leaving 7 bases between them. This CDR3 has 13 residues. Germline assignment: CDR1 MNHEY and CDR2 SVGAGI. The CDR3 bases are TGTGCCAGCAGTTACTATGACGGAGATACGCAGTATTTT. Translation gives CASSYYDGDTQYF.

The CDR3 here is CASSFRQGIGEQYF. The CDR3 bases are TGTGCCAGCAGCTTTAGACAGGGCATCGGAGAGCAGTACTTC. The V call is TRBV7-2, the J call TRBJ2-7; 7 bases line up with TRBD1. V trimming: 3 bases; J trimming: 7 bases; junction bases outside the gene matches: 9. This CDR3 comprises 14 residues. Germline-derived CDR1 and CDR2 are SGHTA and FQGNSA.

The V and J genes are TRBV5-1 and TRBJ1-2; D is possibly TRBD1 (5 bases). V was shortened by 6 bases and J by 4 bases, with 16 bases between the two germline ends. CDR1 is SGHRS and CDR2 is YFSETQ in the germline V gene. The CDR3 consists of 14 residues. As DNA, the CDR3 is TGCGCCAGCAAGTCGACAGAGTCTCGCTATGGCTACACCTTC. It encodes CASKSTESRYGYTF.

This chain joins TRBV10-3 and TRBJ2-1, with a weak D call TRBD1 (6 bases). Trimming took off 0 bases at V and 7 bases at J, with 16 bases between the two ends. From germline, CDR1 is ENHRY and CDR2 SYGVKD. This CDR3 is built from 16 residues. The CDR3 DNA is TGTGCCATCAGTGAGTCGGTGGATAGGGGACAAAATGAGCAGTTCTTC. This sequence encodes CAISESVDRGQNEQFF.

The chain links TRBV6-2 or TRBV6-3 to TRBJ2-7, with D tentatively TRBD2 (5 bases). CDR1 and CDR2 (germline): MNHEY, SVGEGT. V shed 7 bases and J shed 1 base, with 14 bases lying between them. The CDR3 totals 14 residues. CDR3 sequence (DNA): TGTGCCAGCAACGAAGCGACGGGATCCTACGAGCAGTACTTC. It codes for CASNEATGSYEQYF.

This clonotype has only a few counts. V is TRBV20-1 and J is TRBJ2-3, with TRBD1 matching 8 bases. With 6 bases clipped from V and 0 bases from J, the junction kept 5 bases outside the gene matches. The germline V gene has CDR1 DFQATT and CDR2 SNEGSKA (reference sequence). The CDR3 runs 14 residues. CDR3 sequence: CSAPDRGSTDTQYF. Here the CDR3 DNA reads TGCAGTGCCCCTGACAGGGGAAGCACAGATACGCAGTATTTT.

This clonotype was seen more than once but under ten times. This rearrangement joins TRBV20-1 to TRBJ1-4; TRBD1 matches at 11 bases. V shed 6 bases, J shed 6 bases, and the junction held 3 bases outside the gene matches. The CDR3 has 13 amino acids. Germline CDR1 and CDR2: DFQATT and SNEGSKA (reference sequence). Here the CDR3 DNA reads TGCAGTGCAAGGACAGGGGGCGATGAAAAACTGTTTTTT. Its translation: CSARTGGDEKLFF.

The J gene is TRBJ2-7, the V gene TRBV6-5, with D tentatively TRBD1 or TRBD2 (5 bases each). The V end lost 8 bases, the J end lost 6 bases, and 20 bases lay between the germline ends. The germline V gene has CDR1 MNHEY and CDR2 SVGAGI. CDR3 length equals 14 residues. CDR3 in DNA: TGTGCCAGCCGTTGGGGGTCAGGTATAGCCGAGCAGTACTTC. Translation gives CASRWGSGIAEQYF.

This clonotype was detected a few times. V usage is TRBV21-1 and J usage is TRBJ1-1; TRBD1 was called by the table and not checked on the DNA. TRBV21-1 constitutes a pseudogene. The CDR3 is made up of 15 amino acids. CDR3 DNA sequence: TGTGCCAGCAGCATTCCGGGCGGAGACAACACTGAAGCTTTCTTT. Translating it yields CASSIPGGDNTEAFF.

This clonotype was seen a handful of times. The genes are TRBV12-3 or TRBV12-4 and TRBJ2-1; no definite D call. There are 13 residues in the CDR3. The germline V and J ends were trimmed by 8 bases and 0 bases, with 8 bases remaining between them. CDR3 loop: CASERSSYNEQFF. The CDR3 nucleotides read TGTGCCAGCGAACGATCCTCCTACAATGAGCAGTTCTTC.

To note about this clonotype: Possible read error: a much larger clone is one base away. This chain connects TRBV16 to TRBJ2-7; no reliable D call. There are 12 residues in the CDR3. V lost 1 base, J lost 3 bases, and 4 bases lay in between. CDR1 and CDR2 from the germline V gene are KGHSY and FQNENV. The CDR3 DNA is TGTGCCAGCAGCCAATGGAGCTACGAGCAGTACTTC. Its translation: CASSQWSYEQYF.